This T cell receptor beta chain was sequenced for a study of beta chain features in type 1 diabetes. The ends were cut back, 0 bases at V and 6 bases at J, with 8 bases in the middle. This CDR3 is built from 13 residues. Germline CDR1 is SNHLY and CDR2 is FYNNEI. cDNA synthesis used the whole RNA isolate, giving expressed TCRB sequences. Data came from immunoSEQ multiplex PCR; TCRdb stores just in-frame clones and leaves some out. Seen here are approximately 250,000 clones, 9.6% observed once, and the top ten hold about 0.037%. The clonotype comes from a woman aged 18-29 years in good health. Sequenced material: naive CD4+ T cells from blood. This chain links TRBV2 with TRBJ1-1; D is unresolved. This CDR3 reads CASSEARVPEAFF. The CDR3 DNA is TGTGCCAGCAGTGAAGCTAGAGTTCCTGAAGCTTTCTTT.